This TCR beta chain was documented in a study of shared clonotypes between healthy human individuals. The deep-level immunoSEQ assay was used. Genomic DNA of each subset was evenly split across several immunoSEQ plates. TCRdb's copy holds only in-frame clones and misses some; the assay was immunoSEQ multiplex PCR. The profile shows around 700,000 clones, 72% of them singletons. The germline V gene encodes CDR1 LGHNA and CDR2 YNFKEQ. V was trimmed by 0 bases and J by 0 bases, leaving 5 bases between them. The CDR3 spans 14 residues. The specimen was memory CD4+ T cells sorted from blood. The sample's subset: CD45RA-negative fraction. The TCR originated in a woman in her twenties or thirties in good health. The rearrangement links TRBV4-2 to TRBJ1-2; no definite D call. The CDR3 region is CASSQDNTNYGYTF. CDR3 bases: TGTGCCAGCAGCCAAGATAACACTAACTATGGCTACACCTTC.